This TCR beta chain was sequenced in a study of patients and donors after allogeneic stem cell transplantation. Trimming pared 4 bases from V and 5 bases from J, leaving 12 bases between. Looked up from germline, CDR1 is SNHLY and CDR2 is FYNNEI. This CDR3 has 14 amino acids. TCRdb re-analysed the RT-PCR reads in MiXCR, keeping a single row per CDR3 protein. The sample carries hundreds of thousands of distinct CDR3 sequences, 15% to 20% recorded once. The clonotype was recovered from a human donor who was either an allogeneic HSCT recipient or a stem cell or donor lymphocyte infusion donor (not recorded which). It is not recorded whose cells these are; they may come from a transplant donor. The chain links TRBV2 to TRBJ1-5, with D possibly being TRBD1 (6 bases). Sequencing was performed on blood, either unsorted or a sorted T cell fraction (not recorded which). The CDR3: CASSAGGRYQPQHF. CDR3 DNA: TGTGCCAGCAGTGCTGGGGGCCGGTATCAGCCCCAGCATTTT.